Given below is one T cell receptor (beta chain) in context. These data come from a study of cytotoxic CD8 clonotypes in ibrutinib-treated CLL. V lost 4 bases and J lost 0, with 10 bases in between. The V gene's germline CDR1 is SNHLY and CDR2 FYNNEI. The CDR3 has 15 residues. The assay was immunoSEQ multiplex PCR, and TCRdb's table has in-frame clones only and misses some. The repertoire has roughly 30,000 clones, 60% to 85% of them found once; the top ten carry about half. The rearrangement joins TRBV2 to TRBJ1-5, with D unresolved. This receptor was taken from a human donor with chronic lymphocytic leukemia. This specimen was PBMCs, taken after 36 months of ibrutinib treatment. The CDR3 sequence is CASSVGVTSNQPQHF. In DNA form, the CDR3 reads TGTGCCAGCAGTGTTGGAGTTACTAGCAATCAGCCCCAGCATTTT.